The present entry profiles one TCR beta chain with its context. The target of this receptor is not known. No base quality information exists; no much larger clone differs at one position. Library prep was done by the immunoSEQ multiplex PCR assay. The table comes from immuneACCESS by way of TCRdb, which keeps in-frame sequences with V and J called. Part of the clones is missing from these tables; in studies checked, under half for an unresolved V gene and the rest for unknown reasons. The sample contains 85,000 to 130,000 clones, roughly 92% of them found a single time. The top ten hold around 1.2% of the sample. This entry comes from a study of T cell changes during pregnancy in multiple sclerosis (dated by TCRdb to about 2019). The study in broad terms: Changes in the T cell repertoire over the course of pregnancy were examined in this study in women with multiple sclerosis.

The CDR3 numbers 15 residues from cysteine through phenylalanine. Only CDR3 DNA remains: 45 bases, in frame from the first base. V trim: 6 bases; J trim: 8 bases; unmatched bases: 11. The germline V gene encodes CDR1 SNHLY and CDR2 FYNNEI. This chain joins TRBV2 to TRBJ1-2; TRBD1 matches 11 bases in the middle. This clonotype was sampled from a female donor with multiple sclerosis, enrolled in a pregnancy study. The material was peripheral blood, obtained in the second trimester of pregnancy. The CDR3: CASRATGQGVGGYTF. The bases are TGTGCCAGCAGGGCTACGGGACAGGGGGTCGGGGGCTACACCTTC.